These T cell receptor beta chains were read from a single sample in a study of T cells in Graves' hyperthyroidism and ophthalmopathy. One entry per CDR3 protein, called by TCRdb with MiXCR from the multiplex PCR reads. The sample holds 350,000 or so distinct CDR3 sequences, approximately 18% seen once. Sequenced sample: blood. The source of these receptors is a woman between 40 and 50 years old with Graves' ophthalmopathy. CDR3s include the opening cysteine and the closing phenylalanine or tryptophan. A D gene is named only where the DNA matches it firmly. Clone size is not always given. Where it is, it says once, few, many or a class for expanded clones.

cdr3_length,clone_size,j_call,d_call,v_call,cdr3_aa,cdr3_nt
16,many,TRBJ2-7,.,TRBV20-1,CSARYGGGTSPYEQYF,TGCAGTGCTAGGTATGGTGGTGGAACCAGCCCCTACGAGCAGTACTTC
12,.,TRBJ2-7,.,TRBV2,CASSDVAGEQYF,TGTGCCAGCAGTGACGTTGCGGGAGAGCAGTACTTC
13,.,TRBJ2-7,.,TRBV30,CAWSAEVRREQYF,TGTGCCTGGAGTGCCGAGGTCCGTCGCGAGCAGTACTTC
14,many,TRBJ2-2,TRBD1,TRBV12-3/TRBV12-4,CASSLTGEPGELFF,TGTGCCAGCTCCTTAACAGGGGAGCCCGGGGAGCTGTTTTTT
14,many,TRBJ2-7,.,TRBV20-1,CSARQSINSYEQYF,TGCAGTGCCAGACAGTCCATTAACTCCTACGAGCAGTACTTC
13,many,TRBJ2-7,.,TRBV10-3,CAISDGMAYEQYF,TGTGCCATCAGTGATGGGATGGCCTACGAGCAGTACTTC
12,many,TRBJ2-7,.,TRBV20-1,CSARWDSYEQYF,TGCAGTGCTAGATGGGATTCCTACGAGCAGTACTTC
14,many,TRBJ2-7,TRBD1,TRBV6-1,CASRGGQGSYEQYF,TGTGCCAGCAGAGGTGGACAGGGCTCCTACGAGCAGTACTTC
15,few,TRBJ2-7,.,TRBV20-1,CTARDPGTGHYEQYF,TGCACTGCTAGAGACCCCGGGACTGGCCATTACGAGCAGTACTTC
14,.,TRBJ2-7,TRBD1,TRBV7-8,CATFKDRGVNEQYF,TGTGCCACGTTCAAAGACAGGGGGGTTAACGAGCAGTACTTC
13,many,TRBJ1-5,TRBD1,TRBV6-5,CASRDRGPQPQHF,TGTGCCAGCCGGGACAGGGGGCCTCAGCCCCAGCATTTT
12,many,TRBJ2-7,TRBD2,TRBV20-1,CSARGGSYEQYF,TGCAGTGCCCGGGGGGGTTCCTACGAGCAGTACTTC
14,many,TRBJ2-5,TRBD2,TRBV28,CATGGLAVQETQYF,TGTGCCACCGGGGGACTAGCGGTCCAAGAGACCCAGTACTTC
14,many,TRBJ2-4,.,TRBV7-2,CASSQGGSKNIQYF,TGTGCCAGCAGCCAAGGGGGGTCCAAAAACATTCAGTACTTC
13,many,TRBJ2-7,.,TRBV4-1,CASSILDSYEQYF,TGCGCCAGCAGCATCTTGGACAGCTACGAGCAGTACTTC
20,.,TRBJ1-5,.,TRBV2,CASSERGGPQGHHSNQPQHF,TGTGCCAGCAGTGAAAGGGGAGGCCCGCAAGGCCACCATAGCAATCAGCCCCAGCATTTT
12,.,TRBJ1-5,TRBD1,TRBV20-1,CSTGQGNQPQHF,TGCAGTACTGGACAGGGCAATCAGCCCCAGCATTTT
14,many,TRBJ1-2,.,TRBV6-1,CASSVSLGNYGYTF,TGTGCCAGCAGTGTCTCGTTGGGGAACTATGGCTACACCTTC
15,many,TRBJ2-2,.,TRBV12-3/TRBV12-4,CASILGGLNTGELFF,TGTGCCAGCATCCTAGGCGGACTTAACACCGGGGAGCTGTTTTTT
14,few,TRBJ2-7,TRBD2,TRBV6-1,CASSSSGAAYEQYF,TGTGCCAGCAGCTCAAGCGGGGCCGCCTACGAGCAGTACTTC
10,few,TRBJ2-7,.,TRBV2,CASAEYEQYF,TGTGCCAGCGCGGAATACGAGCAGTACTTC
13,many,TRBJ1-3,.,TRBV29-1,CSVVEAGGNTIYF,TGCAGCGTTGTTGAGGCAGGTGGAAACACCATATATTTT
13,many,TRBJ2-4,.,TRBV6-1,CASTPGGGGIQYF,TGTGCCTCCACCCCAGGGGGAGGTGGCATTCAGTACTTC
14,many,TRBJ1-1,.,TRBV5-1,CASKSNTGNTEAFF,TGCGCCAGCAAATCAAACACAGGGAACACTGAAGCTTTCTTT
14,many,TRBJ2-2,.,TRBV11-3,CASSSFANTGELFF,TGTGCCAGCAGCTCCTTCGCCAACACCGGGGAGCTGTTTTTT
13,few,TRBJ1-5,.,TRBV12-3/TRBV12-4,CASSLDSPQPQHF,TGTGCCAGCAGTTTAGATTCGCCCCAGCCCCAGCATTTT
14,many,TRBJ2-7,TRBD2,TRBV5-1,CASSKGTSFFEQYF,TGCGCCAGCAGCAAGGGGACTAGTTTCTTCGAGCAGTACTTC
15,.,TRBJ1-1,.,TRBV2,CASSSDIPGDTEAFF,TGTGCCAGCAGCTCGGACATTCCTGGGGACACTGAAGCTTTCTTT
18,many,TRBJ2-7,.,TRBV11-2,CASSLVASGAFSHYEQYF,TGTGCCAGCAGCTTAGTTGCTTCAGGGGCTTTCTCGCACTACGAGCAGTACTTC
16,many,TRBJ1-2,TRBD1,TRBV6-5,CASSLARDRVDYGYTF,TGTGCCAGCAGTCTCGCCCGGGACAGGGTGGACTATGGCTACACCTTC
13,few,TRBJ1-2,TRBD1,TRBV5-6,CASSLGQGLFDTF,TGTGCCAGCAGCTTGGGACAGGGCCTTTTTGACACCTTC
15,many,TRBJ1-5,TRBD1,TRBV3-1,CASSQDHRGGQPQHF,TGTGCCAGCAGCCAAGATCACAGGGGTGGACAGCCCCAGCATTTT
14,many,TRBJ2-2,TRBD2,TRBV6-2/TRBV6-3,CASSYTSDTGELFF,TGTGCCAGCAGTTATACTAGCGACACCGGGGAGCTGTTTTTT
17,many,TRBJ2-6,TRBD2,TRBV7-3,CASSRLGAGSGANVLTF,TGTGCCAGCAGCCGCCTTGGAGCGGGGTCTGGGGCCAACGTCCTGACTTTC
14,many,TRBJ2-2,.,TRBV19,CASSGLPNTGELFF,TGTGCCAGTAGCGGTCTCCCCAACACCGGGGAGCTGTTTTTT
14,many,TRBJ1-5,TRBD1,TRBV20-1,CSASRGQDNQPQHF,TGCAGTGCGAGTAGGGGGCAGGACAATCAGCCCCAGCATTTT
14,many,TRBJ2-1,TRBD1,TRBV12-3/TRBV12-4,CASNLRDRVNEQFF,TGTGCCAGCAACCTCCGGGACAGGGTTAATGAGCAGTTCTTC
11,many,TRBJ2-2,.,TRBV29-1,CSVENSGELFF,TGCAGCGTTGAAAATTCCGGGGAGCTGTTTTTT
19,many,TRBJ2-2,.,TRBV11-2,CASSLHGSSTARGTGELFF,TGTGCCAGCAGCTTACATGGTAGCTCAACAGCCCGAGGCACCGGGGAGCTGTTTTTT
13,many,TRBJ2-7,.,TRBV5-1,CASSLTGRSEQYF,TGCGCCAGCAGCTTGACAGGGAGGAGCGAGCAGTACTTC
16,many,TRBJ2-5,.,TRBV5-1,CASSLVGSGRQETQYF,TGCGCCAGCAGCTTGGTAGGCTCAGGGAGGCAAGAGACCCAGTACTTC
13,many,TRBJ2-7,.,TRBV18,CASSPQQGNEQYF,TGTGCCAGCTCACCTCAACAGGGAAACGAGCAGTACTTC
11,many,TRBJ1-2,.,TRBV4-1,CASSQEGGYTF,TGCGCCAGCAGCCAAGAAGGTGGCTACACCTTC
15,.,TRBJ2-5,.,TRBV6-2/TRBV6-3,CASRLWGRGQETQYF,TGTGCCAGCCGTTTGTGGGGTCGGGGCCAAGAGACCCAGTACTTC
16,.,TRBJ2-7,TRBD2,TRBV20-1,CSARGAGGRATYEQYF,TGCAGTGCTAGGGGGGCCGGCGGGAGGGCCACCTACGAGCAGTACTTC
16,.,TRBJ2-3,.,TRBV5-1,CASSLRSGSSTDTQYF,TGCGCCAGCAGCTTACGAAGCGGATCGAGCACAGATACGCAGTATTTT
14,once,TRBJ2-7,.,TRBV12-3/TRBV12-4,CASSLALDSYEQCF,TGTGCCAGCAGTTTAGCCCTTGACTCCTACGAGCAGTGCTTC
15,many,TRBJ2-7,.,TRBV12-3/TRBV12-4,CASSYLGGPTYEQYF,TGTGCCAGCAGCTACCTCGGAGGACCAACCTACGAGCAGTACTTC